These T cell receptor beta chains were read from a single sample in a study of cytomegalovirus exposure and HLA in healthy donors. TCRdb's table, derived via immunoSEQ multiplex PCR, lists solely in-frame clones and lacks some. Found here are 100,000 to 150,000 clones, about 81% of them singletons; the top ten hold under 6%. The sequencing sample was made of PBMCs. The source is a woman between 40 and 50 years old in good health and CMV-seropositive. CDR3s include the opening cysteine and the closing phenylalanine or tryptophan. The D gene is left open where the match is weak.

cdr3_aa cdr3_nt j_call d_call v_call
CASSILAESTDTQYF TGTGCCAGTAGTATACTAGCGGAAAGCACAGATACGCAGTATTTT TRBJ2-3 TRBD2 TRBV19
CASAGGLSNQPQHF TGTGCCAGCGCGGGGGGACTTAGCAATCAGCCCCAGCATTTT TRBJ1-5 NA TRBV6-1
CASRGASNQPQHF TGTGCCAGCCGGGGGGCTAGCAATCAGCCCCAGCATTTT TRBJ1-5 NA TRBV28
CASSQGGTSGRGTQYF TGTGCCAGCAGCCAGGGGGGGACTAGCGGGAGGGGGACCCAGTACTTC TRBJ2-5 TRBD2 TRBV7-2
CASSQVEGGDYEQYF TGCGCCAGCAGCCAGGTCGAAGGGGGGGACTACGAGCAGTACTTC TRBJ2-7 NA TRBV4-1
CASSLFGLAVYNEQFF TGTGCCAGCAGTTTATTCGGCCTAGCGGTATACAATGAGCAGTTCTTC TRBJ2-1 TRBD2 TRBV28
CASSTGFGEQYF TGTGCCAGCAGTACAGGGTTCGGCGAGCAGTACTTC TRBJ2-7 NA TRBV6-1
CAGDRGHGSPLHF TGTGCCGGGGACAGGGGCCATGGTTCACCCCTCCACTTT TRBJ1-6 TRBD1 TRBV30
CASGPGTGWGYTF TGTGCCAGCGGGCCAGGGACAGGGTGGGGCTACACCTTC TRBJ1-2 TRBD1 TRBV9
CASSEAFPGSGNTIYF TGTGCCAGCAGTGAAGCCTTTCCGGGCTCTGGAAACACCATATATTTT TRBJ1-3 NA TRBV6-1
CASSPTYTSEQYF TGTGCCAGCAGCCCAACGTACACTAGCGAGCAGTACTTC TRBJ2-7 NA TRBV7-3
CASSEFRLAGYNEQFF TGTGCCAGCAGTGAATTTCGGCTAGCGGGATACAATGAGCAGTTCTTC TRBJ2-1 TRBD2 TRBV25-1
CASSDRGLEYF TGTGCCAGCAGCGACAGGGGGCTGGAGTACTTC TRBJ2-7 TRBD1 TRBV14
CASSLMQGGVYGYTF TGTGCCAGCAGCTTAATGCAGGGTGGCGTCTATGGCTACACCTTC TRBJ1-2 NA TRBV7-9
CSVERADTQYF TGCAGCGTTGAGCGTGCAGATACGCAGTATTTT TRBJ2-3 NA TRBV29-1
CASSPYHGTGSTDTQYF TGCGCCAGCAGCCCTTATCACGGGACAGGTAGCACAGATACGCAGTATTTT TRBJ2-3 TRBD1 TRBV4-3
CASSLAPSRGYEQYF TGTGCCAGCAGCTTAGCGCCGTCCAGGGGGTACGAGCAGTACTTC TRBJ2-7 TRBD1 TRBV7-9
CASSDSLDSFLNYGYTF TGTGCCAGCAGTGACTCATTGGACAGTTTTCTTAACTATGGCTACACCTTC TRBJ1-2 NA TRBV6-4
CASSLESRAIYGYTF TGTGCCAGCAGCTTAGAAAGCAGGGCAATCTATGGCTACACCTTC TRBJ1-2 NA TRBV7-8
CASSPVRGNEQFF TGCGCCAGCTCCCCCGTCCGGGGCAATGAGCAGTTCTTC TRBJ2-1 NA TRBV10-1
CASSGGTGASEGYTF TGTGCCAGCAGCGGCGGGACAGGGGCTTCTGAAGGCTACACCTTC TRBJ1-2 TRBD1 TRBV9
CASSMDRDPGNTIYF TGTGCCAGCAGTATGGACAGGGACCCTGGAAACACCATATATTTT TRBJ1-3 TRBD1 TRBV5-5
CSVQQGAGSNTGELFF TGCAGCGTTCAACAGGGGGCGGGTTCTAACACCGGGGAGCTGTTTTTT TRBJ2-2 TRBD1 TRBV29-1
CASSRGQPTDTQYF TGTGCCAGCAGCAGGGGACAGCCCACAGATACGCAGTATTTT TRBJ2-3 TRBD1 TRBV7-9